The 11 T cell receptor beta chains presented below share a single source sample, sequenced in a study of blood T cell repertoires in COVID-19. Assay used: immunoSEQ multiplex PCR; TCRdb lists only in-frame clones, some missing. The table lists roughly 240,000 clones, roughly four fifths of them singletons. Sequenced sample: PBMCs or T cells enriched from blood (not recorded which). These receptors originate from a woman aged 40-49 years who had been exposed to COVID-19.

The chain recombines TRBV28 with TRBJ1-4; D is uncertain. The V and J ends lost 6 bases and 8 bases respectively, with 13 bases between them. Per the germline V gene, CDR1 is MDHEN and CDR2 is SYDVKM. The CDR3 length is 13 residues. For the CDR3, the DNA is TGTGCCAGCAGGTCCGGGGTTGGAGAAAAACTGTTTTTT. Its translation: CASRSGVGEKLFF.

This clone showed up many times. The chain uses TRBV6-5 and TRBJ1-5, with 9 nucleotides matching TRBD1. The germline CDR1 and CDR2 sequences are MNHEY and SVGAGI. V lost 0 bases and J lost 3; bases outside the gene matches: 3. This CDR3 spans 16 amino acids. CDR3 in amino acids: CASSYSRDRDNQPQHF. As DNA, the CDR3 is TGTGCCAGCAGTTACTCGAGGGACAGGGACAATCAGCCCCAGCATTTT.

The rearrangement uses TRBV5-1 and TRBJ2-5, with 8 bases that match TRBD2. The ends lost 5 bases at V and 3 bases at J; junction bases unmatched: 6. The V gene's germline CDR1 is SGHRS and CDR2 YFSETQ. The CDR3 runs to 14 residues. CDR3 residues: CASSPRRGEETQYF. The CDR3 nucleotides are TGCGCCAGCAGTCCCAGGCGGGGGGAAGAGACCCAGTACTTC.

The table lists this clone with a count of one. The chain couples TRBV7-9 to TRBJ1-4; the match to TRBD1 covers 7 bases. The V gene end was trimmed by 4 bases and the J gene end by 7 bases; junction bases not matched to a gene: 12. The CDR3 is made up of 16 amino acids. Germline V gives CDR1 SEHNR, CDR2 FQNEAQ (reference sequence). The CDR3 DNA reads TGTGCCAGCAGCTCCACCCAGGGGGGTGAGGTTGAAAAACTGTTTTTT. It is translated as CASSSTQGGEVEKLFF.

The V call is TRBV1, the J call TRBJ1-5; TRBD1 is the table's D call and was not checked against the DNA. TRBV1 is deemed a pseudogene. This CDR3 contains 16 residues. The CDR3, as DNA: TGCACCAGCAGCCAATTCACAGGGGCTAGCAATCAGCCCCAGCATTTT. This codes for CTSSQFTGASNQPQHF.

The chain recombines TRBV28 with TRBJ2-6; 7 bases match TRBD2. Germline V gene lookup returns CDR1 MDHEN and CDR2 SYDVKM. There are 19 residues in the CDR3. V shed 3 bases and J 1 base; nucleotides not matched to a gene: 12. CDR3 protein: CASSFMGEGRNSGANVLTF. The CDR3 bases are TGTGCCAGCAGTTTCATGGGGGAGGGGCGTAATTCTGGGGCCAACGTCCTGACTTTC.

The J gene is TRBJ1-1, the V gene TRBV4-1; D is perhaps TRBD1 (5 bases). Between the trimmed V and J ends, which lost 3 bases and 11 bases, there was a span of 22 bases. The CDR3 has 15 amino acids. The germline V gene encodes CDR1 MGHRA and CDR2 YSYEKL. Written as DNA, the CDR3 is TGCGCCAGCAGCCAGCCCCCCGGGGAGGGGTGGAGGGCTTTCTTT. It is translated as CASSQPPGEGWRAFF.

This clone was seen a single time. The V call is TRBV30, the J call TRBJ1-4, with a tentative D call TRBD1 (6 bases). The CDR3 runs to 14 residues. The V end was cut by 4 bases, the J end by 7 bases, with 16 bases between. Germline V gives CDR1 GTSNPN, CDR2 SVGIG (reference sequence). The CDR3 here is CAWTAGGAPEKLFF. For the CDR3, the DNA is TGTGCCTGGACCGCCGGGGGGGCTCCTGAAAAACTGTTTTTT.

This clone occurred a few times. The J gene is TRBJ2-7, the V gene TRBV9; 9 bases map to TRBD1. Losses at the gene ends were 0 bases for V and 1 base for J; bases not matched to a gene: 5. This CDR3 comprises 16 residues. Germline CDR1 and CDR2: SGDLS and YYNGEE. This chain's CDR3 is CASSVGIGTGSYEQYF. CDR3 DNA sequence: TGTGCCAGCAGCGTAGGAATCGGGACAGGGTCCTACGAGCAGTACTTC.

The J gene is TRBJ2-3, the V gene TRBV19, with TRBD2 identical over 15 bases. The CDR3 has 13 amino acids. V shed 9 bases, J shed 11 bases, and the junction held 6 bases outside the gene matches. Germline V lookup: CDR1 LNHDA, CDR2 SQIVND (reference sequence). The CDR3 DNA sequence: TGTGCCAGCGCCGGGACTAGCGGGGGGAAGCAGTATTTT. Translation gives CASAGTSGGKQYF.

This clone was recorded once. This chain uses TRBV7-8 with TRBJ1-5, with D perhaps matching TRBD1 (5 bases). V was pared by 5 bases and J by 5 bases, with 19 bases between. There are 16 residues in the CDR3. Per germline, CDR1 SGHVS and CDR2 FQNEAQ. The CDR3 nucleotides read TGTGCCAGCAGCCCCAGTGGGCCGGGGGTCCATCAGCCCCAGCATTTT. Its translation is CASSPSGPGVHQPQHF.